This T cell receptor (beta chain) originates from a study of T cell responses to AZD1222 COVID-19 vaccine. The study's findings and limits: Two doses of AZD1222 preceded a rise in Spike-specific TCR breadth and depth.

Germline lookup yields CDR1 LGHDT and CDR2 YNNKEL (reference sequence). The CDR3 contains 15 residues. V was pared by 1 base and J by 1 base, with 8 bases between. Details on this clone: The antigen is unknown.

Clones were sequenced by immunoSEQ multiplex PCR, and TCRdb holds only the in-frame ones, with some missing. The data show roughly 130,000 clones, approximately 94% seen once. The clonotype was recovered from an adult in good health. This specimen consisted of peripheral blood, obtained on day 0 of AZD1222 vaccination. J is TRBJ2-1 and V is TRBV3-1 (or the pseudogene TRBV3-2); D gene ambiguous. As DNA, the CDR3 is TGTGCCAGCAGCCAAGGGCGATTTTCCTACAATGAGCAGTTCTTC. Translation gives CASSQGRFSYNEQFF.